This T cell receptor beta chain appears in the sequencing data of a study of beta chain features in type 1 diabetes. Cells sorted by CD45RO/CCR7/CD25/CD127/CD95/CD27 comprised CD4+ naive, central memory, regulatory and stem cell-like memory cells. Reverse transcription of all isolated RNA meant that expressed TCRB transcripts were sequenced. TCRdb's table, derived via immunoSEQ multiplex PCR, lists solely in-frame clones and lacks some. The table records about 350,000 clones, around a fifth of them present only once. Germline CDR1 and CDR2: GTSNPN and SVGIG (reference sequence). The CDR3 length is 18 residues. V was cut by 0 bases and J by 0 bases, with 21 bases left in between.

The V call is TRBV30, the J call TRBJ2-7; possibly TRBD2 for D (5 bases). The receptor was derived from a woman younger than 35 in good health. Sequencing was done on a sample of naive CD4+ T cells from blood. This chain's CDR3 is CAWSVHPSTGLLSYEQYF. DNA for the CDR3: TGTGCCTGGAGTGTACACCCCTCGACTGGACTCCTCTCCTACGAGCAGTACTTC.